This T cell receptor beta chain was documented in a study of response to subunit inactivated influenza vaccine. General study findings and limits: Authors suggested each seasonal influenza vaccination recruits few new T cells.

The ends were cut back, 6 bases at V and 9 bases at J, with 21 bases in the middle. The CDR3 contains 15 residues. Via MiXCR, TCRdb re-called the RT-PCR reads, giving one row per CDR3 protein. The sample has 150,000 or so distinct CDR3 sequences, around 10% seen once. A note on this clonotype: Its specificity is not known.

The sample here was CD8+ T cells sorted from PBMCs, taken around 25 months after vaccination. The origin of this receptor is a man in his fifties or sixties who received an inactivated influenza vaccine. The chain combines TRBV12-3 or TRBV12-4 with TRBJ2-1, with D possibly called TRBD1 or TRBD2 (5 bases each). The CDR3 reads CASRRRDGVEGEQFF. CDR3 coding DNA: TGTGCCAGCAGACGCCGGGACGGGGTTGAGGGTGAGCAGTTCTTC.